Listed here is a single T cell receptor beta chain. The record originates from a study of cytomegalovirus exposure and HLA in healthy donors. The V end lost 10 bases, the J end lost 11 bases, and 18 bases lay between the germline ends. The germline CDR1 and CDR2 sequences are SEHNR and FQNEAQ (reference sequence). The CDR3 covers 12 residues. Use of 60 Vbeta and 13 Jbeta primers characterized the PCR. Profiled with immunoSEQ multiplex PCR; TCRdb holds only in-frame clones, not every one. The sample lists roughly 100,000 clones; approximately 82% were seen once. Material: PBMCs. The J gene is TRBJ1-3, the V gene TRBV7-9, with D maybe TRBD1 (6 bases). The clonotype comes from a man between 40 and 49 years old in good health and CMV-seronegative. The CDR3 bases are TGTGCCACCGGACAGTTCGTGGGGGCCATATATTTT. Protein: CATGQFVGAIYF.